This T cell receptor beta chain was sequenced during a study of blood T cells in healthy people across ages. V trimming: 0 bases; J trimming: 2 bases; junction bases outside the gene matches: 3. CDR3 size: 14 residues. Germline values: CDR1 DFQATT, CDR2 SNEGSKA (reference sequence). Primers used in a second PCR of roughly 6 to 11 cycles were a sample-barcoded 5' primer and a J-beta primer mix. Every single cDNA molecule received a tag from a template-switch adaptor with 12 random nucleotides. TCRdb independently ran MiXCR on the 5' RACE reads; one entry per CDR3 protein. The profile shows 650,000 to 1,000,000 distinct CDR3 sequences, about 36% of them singletons. This clonotype was detected a few times. Caucasian individuals from Russia who were healthy and aged 6 to 90 acted as donors.

This sequence originates from a man younger than 35 in good health. The chain is built from TRBV20-1 and TRBJ1-1; 7 bases map to TRBD1. Sequenced input: blood. CDR3 residues: CSARDHRGNTEAFF. CDR3 bases: TGCAGTGCTAGAGATCACAGGGGAAACACTGAAGCTTTCTTT.